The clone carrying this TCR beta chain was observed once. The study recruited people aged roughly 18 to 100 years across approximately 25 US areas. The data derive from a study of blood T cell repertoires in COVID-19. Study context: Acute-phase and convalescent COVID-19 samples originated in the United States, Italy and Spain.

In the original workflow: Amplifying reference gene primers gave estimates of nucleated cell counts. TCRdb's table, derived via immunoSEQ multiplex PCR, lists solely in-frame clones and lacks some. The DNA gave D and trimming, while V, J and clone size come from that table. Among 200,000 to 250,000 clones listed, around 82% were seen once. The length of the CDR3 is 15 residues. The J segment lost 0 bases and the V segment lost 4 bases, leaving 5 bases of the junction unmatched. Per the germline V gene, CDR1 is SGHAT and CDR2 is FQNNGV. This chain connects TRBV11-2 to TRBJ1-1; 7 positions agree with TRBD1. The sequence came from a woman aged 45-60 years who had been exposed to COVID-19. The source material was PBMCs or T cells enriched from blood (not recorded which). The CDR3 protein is CASSSYTGVNTEAFF. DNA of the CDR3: TGTGCCAGCAGCTCTTACACAGGGGTGAACACTGAAGCTTTCTTT.